The present T cell receptor beta chain was sequenced within a study of control samples from healthy donors and cancer patients. The ends were cut back, 5 bases at V and 2 bases at J, with 10 bases in the middle. The CDR3 extends over 13 amino acids. Germline V gene data show CDR1 as MNHEY and CDR2 as SVGAGI. Generated by immunoSEQ multiplex PCR, the TCRdb table keeps only in-frame clones and is missing some. Here the sample spans 170,000 or so clones, approximately 94% being singletons. The chain employs TRBV6-5 and TRBJ2-7; D gene unclear. The TCR originated in a woman under 30 in good health. Material: blood. CDR3 loop: CASSNGPPYEQYF. The CDR3 nucleotides read TGTGCCAGCAGTAATGGGCCTCCCTACGAGCAGTACTTC.